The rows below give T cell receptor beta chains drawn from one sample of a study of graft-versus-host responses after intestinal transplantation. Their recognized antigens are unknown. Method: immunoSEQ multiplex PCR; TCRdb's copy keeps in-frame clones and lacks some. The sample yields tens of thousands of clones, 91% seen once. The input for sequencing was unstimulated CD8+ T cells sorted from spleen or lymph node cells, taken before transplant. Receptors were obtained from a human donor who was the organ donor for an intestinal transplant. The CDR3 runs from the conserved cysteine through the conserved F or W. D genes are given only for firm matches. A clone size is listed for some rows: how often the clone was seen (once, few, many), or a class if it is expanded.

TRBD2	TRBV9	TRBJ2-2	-	CASSGASGSGGELFF	TGTGCCAGCAGCGGGGCTAGCGGGAGTGGCGGGGAGCTGTTTTTT
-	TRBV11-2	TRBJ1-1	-	CASSLGPEIYTEAFF	TGTGCCAGCAGCTTAGGTCCTGAGATTTACACTGAAGCTTTCTTT
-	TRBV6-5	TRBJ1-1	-	CASSFGTEEAFF	TGTGCCAGCAGCTTCGGGACGGAGGAAGCTTTCTTT
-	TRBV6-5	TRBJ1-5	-	CASSYVWNQPQHF	TGTGCCAGCAGTTACGTATGGAATCAGCCCCAGCATTTT
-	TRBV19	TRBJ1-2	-	CASSIVGWEMDGYTF	TGTGCCAGTAGTATAGTTGGTTGGGAGATGGATGGCTACACCTTC
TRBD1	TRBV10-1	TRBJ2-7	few	CASSDSGQGYEQYF	TGCGCCAGCAGTGATTCCGGACAGGGGTACGAGCAGTACTTC
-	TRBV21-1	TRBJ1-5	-	CASSKARGPSNQPQHF	TGTGCCAGCAGCAAAGCGAGAGGGCCAAGCAATCAGCCCCAGCATTTT
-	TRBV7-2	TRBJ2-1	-	CASSDSMSYNEQFF	TGTGCCAGCAGCGATAGCATGTCCTACAATGAGCAGTTCTTC
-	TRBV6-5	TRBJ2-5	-	CASSYGTEETQYF	TGTGCCAGCAGTTACGGGACTGAAGAGACCCAGTACTTC
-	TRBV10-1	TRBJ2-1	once	CASSENSGFMDEQFF	TGCGCCAGCAGTGAGAATAGTGGGTTTATGGATGAGCAGTTCTTC
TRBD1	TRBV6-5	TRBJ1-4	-	CASSSSGDRSEKLFF	TGTGCCAGCAGTTCCTCGGGGGACAGGTCTGAAAAACTGTTTTTT
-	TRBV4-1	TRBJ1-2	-	CASSLLWAVNYGYTF	TGCGCCAGCAGCCTACTATGGGCCGTTAACTATGGCTACACCTTC
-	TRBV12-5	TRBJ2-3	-	CASGFIQGNTDTQYF	TGTGCTAGTGGTTTTATCCAGGGGAACACAGATACGCAGTATTTT
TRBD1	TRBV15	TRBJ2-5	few	CATSRGRGLETQYF	TGTGCCACCAGCAGAGGCAGGGGGCTAGAGACCCAGTACTTC
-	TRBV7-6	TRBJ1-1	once	CASSQATGNTEAFF	TGTGCCAGCAGTCAGGCGACGGGAAACACTGAAGCTTTCTTT
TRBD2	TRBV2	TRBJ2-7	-	CASSASGTSEAYEQYF	TGTGCCAGCAGTGCAAGCGGGACTAGCGAAGCCTACGAGCAGTACTTC
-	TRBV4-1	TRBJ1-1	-	CASSQEKGEDTEAFF	TGCGCCAGCAGCCAAGAGAAGGGGGAGGACACTGAAGCTTTCTTT
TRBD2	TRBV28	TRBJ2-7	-	CASSLRPGLAGGNYEQYF	TGTGCCAGCAGTTTACGCCCGGGACTAGCGGGGGGGAACTACGAGCAGTACTTC
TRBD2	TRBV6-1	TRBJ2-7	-	CASTASGYEQYF	TGTGCCAGCACCGCTAGCGGCTACGAGCAGTACTTC
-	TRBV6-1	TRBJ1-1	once	CASQGGLSTEAFF	TGTGCCAGCCAGGGTGGACTAAGCACTGAAGCTTTCTTT
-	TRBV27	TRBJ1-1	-	CASSRTALMNTEAFF	TGTGCCAGCAGTAGGACGGCTCTCATGAACACTGAAGCTTTCTTT
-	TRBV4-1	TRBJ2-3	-	CASSQDRSRADTQYF	TGCGCCAGCAGCCAAGATAGGTCTAGAGCAGATACGCAGTATTTT
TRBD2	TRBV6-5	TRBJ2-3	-	CASSPTSGSSDTQYF	TGTGCCAGCAGCCCGACTAGCGGGAGCTCAGATACGCAGTATTTT
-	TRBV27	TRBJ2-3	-	CASSWSSSDTQYF	TGTGCCAGCAGTTGGAGTAGCTCAGATACGCAGTATTTT
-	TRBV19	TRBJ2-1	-	CASSMSSVSYNEQFF	TGTGCCAGTAGTATGAGTAGCGTCTCCTACAATGAGCAGTTCTTC
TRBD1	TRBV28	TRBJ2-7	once	CASSLSGTGDYEQYF	TGTGCCAGCAGTTTATCGGGGACAGGGGATTACGAGCAGTACTTC
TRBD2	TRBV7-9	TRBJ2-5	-	CASSSYQIAGGQETQYF	TGTGCCAGCAGCTCGTACCAAATAGCGGGGGGGCAAGAGACCCAGTACTTC
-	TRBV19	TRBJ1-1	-	CASSISAGGTEAFF	TGTGCCAGTAGTATCTCCGCCGGGGGGACTGAAGCTTTCTTT
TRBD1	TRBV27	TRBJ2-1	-	CASSFSSTGGLYNEQFF	TGTGCCAGCAGCTTTTCCTCAACAGGGGGCTTATACAATGAGCAGTTCTTC
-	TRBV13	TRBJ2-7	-	CASSPSSYEQYF	TGTGCCAGCAGCCCGAGCTCCTACGAGCAGTACTTC
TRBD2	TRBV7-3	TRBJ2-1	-	CASSAYESGAAFF	TGTGCCAGCAGCGCATACGAAAGCGGGGCCGCGTTCTTC
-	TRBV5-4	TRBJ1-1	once	CASSFPGVSTEAFF	TGTGCCAGCAGCTTTCCAGGGGTGAGCACTGAAGCTTTCTTT
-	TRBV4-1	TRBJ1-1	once	CASSQVTETNTEAFF	TGCGCCAGCAGCCAAGTTACAGAGACTAACACTGAAGCTTTCTTT
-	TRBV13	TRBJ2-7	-	CASSNRLGYEQYF	TGTGCCAGCAGCAACCGGCTAGGCTACGAGCAGTACTTC
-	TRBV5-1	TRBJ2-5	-	CASSLEGGRPRETQYF	TGCGCCAGCAGCTTGGAGGGTGGTAGACCCCGAGAGACCCAGTACTTC
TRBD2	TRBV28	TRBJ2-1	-	CASSPTSAYEQFF	TGTGCCAGCAGTCCGACTAGCGCGTATGAGCAGTTCTTC
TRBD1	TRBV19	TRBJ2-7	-	CASQNRGPTYEQYF	TGTGCCAGCCAAAACAGGGGGCCAACCTACGAGCAGTACTTC
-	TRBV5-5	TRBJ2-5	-	CASSLARTVAETQYF	TGTGCCAGCAGCTTGGCCAGGACAGTAGCGGAGACCCAGTACTTC
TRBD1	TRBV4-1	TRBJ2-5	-	CASSQGGQGREQYF	TGCGCCAGCAGCCAAGGAGGACAGGGTAGGGAGCAGTACTTC
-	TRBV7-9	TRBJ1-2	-	CASSSGTLSYGYTF	TGTGCCAGCAGCTCGGGGACACTAAGCTATGGCTACACCTTC
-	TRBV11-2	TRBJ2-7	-	CASSPPGSYEQYF	TGTGCCAGCAGCCCACCGGGCTCCTACGAGCAGTACTTC